This T cell receptor (beta chain) was identified in a study of blood T cells in healthy people across ages. This clonotype was seen many times. What it recognizes is unknown. The second PCR ran roughly 6 to 12 cycles with a sample-barcoded 5' primer and J-beta primers. TCRdb itself ran the 5' RACE reads through MiXCR, one entry per CDR3 protein. The data hold roughly 1.6 million distinct CDR3 sequences, with almost 35% observed a single time. Those donating, healthy Caucasian individuals from Russia, were aged roughly 6 to 90. General study points: The study could not conclusively compare naive and antigen-experienced cells, given its unsorted PBMCs. From one million sequenced T cells, diversity estimates were lower bounds. Not knowing donor CMV status may have confounded expanded clonotype changes.

Germline V CDR1 and CDR2: SGHVS, FQNEAQ. The J segment lost 1 base and the V segment lost 5 bases, leaving 4 bases of the junction unmatched. The CDR3 is made up of 14 amino acids. This TCR was sampled from a woman under 40 in good health. The V gene is TRBV7-8, the J gene TRBJ2-5; TRBD1 matches at 7 bases. Sequencing was carried out using blood. CDR3 loop: CASSAWDSQETQYF. In DNA, the CDR3 is TGTGCCAGCAGCGCCTGGGACAGCCAAGAGACCCAGTACTTC.